This TCR beta chain was identified during a study of identical twins. TCRdb re-called the 5' RACE reads with MiXCR, one entry per CDR3 protein. The repertoire holds more than 650,000 distinct CDR3 sequences, with 6.1% as singletons. This clonotype has a count of ten or more. The CDR3 covers 15 residues. The V and J ends lost 6 bases and 5 bases, in that order; junction bases with no gene match: 12. Germline assignment: CDR1 ENHRY and CDR2 SYGVKD. Specimen: naive T cells sorted from blood. The rearrangement joins TRBV10-3 to TRBJ2-7; 8 nucleotides agree with TRBD1. This sequence was found in a man aged 18 to 30 in good health. The CDR3 bases are TGTGCCATCAGGGACCCTGGGACAGGATCGGACGAGCAGTACGTC. Protein sequence: CAIRDPGTGSDEQYV.